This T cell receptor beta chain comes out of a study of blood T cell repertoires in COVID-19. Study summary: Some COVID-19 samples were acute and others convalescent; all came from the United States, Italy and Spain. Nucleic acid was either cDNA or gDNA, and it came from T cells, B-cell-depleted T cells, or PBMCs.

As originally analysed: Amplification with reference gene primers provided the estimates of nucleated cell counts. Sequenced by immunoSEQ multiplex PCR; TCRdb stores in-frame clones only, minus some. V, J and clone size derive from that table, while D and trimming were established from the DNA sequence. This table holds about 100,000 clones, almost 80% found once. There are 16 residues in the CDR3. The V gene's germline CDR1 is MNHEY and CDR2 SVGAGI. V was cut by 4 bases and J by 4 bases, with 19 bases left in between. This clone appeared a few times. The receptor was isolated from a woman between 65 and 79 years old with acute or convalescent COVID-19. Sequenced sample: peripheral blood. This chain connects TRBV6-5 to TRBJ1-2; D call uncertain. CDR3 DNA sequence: TGTGCCAGCAGTTTATTTTCCGAGGGAATACTCTATGGCTACACCTTC. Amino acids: CASSLFSEGILYGYTF.